This TCR beta chain comes out of a study of blood T cell repertoires in COVID-19. V was pared by 5 bases and J by 4 bases, with 11 bases of the junction left unmatched. This CDR3 contains 15 residues. From germline, CDR1 is MNHEY and CDR2 SVGAGI. Data came from immunoSEQ multiplex PCR; TCRdb stores just in-frame clones and leaves some out. Counted here are 300,000 to 400,000 clones, 80% to 90% occurring once; the ten biggest clones make up approximately 10%. This chain links TRBV6-5 with TRBJ2-7; 7 nucleotides agree with TRBD1. The sequenced sample was peripheral blood. The clonotype comes from a man aged 30 to 45 with COVID-19, enrolled during active disease. Written as DNA, the CDR3 is TGTGCCAGCAGTAGAACCGGGACAGCTAGTTACGAGCAGTACTTC. This translates into CASSRTGTASYEQYF.